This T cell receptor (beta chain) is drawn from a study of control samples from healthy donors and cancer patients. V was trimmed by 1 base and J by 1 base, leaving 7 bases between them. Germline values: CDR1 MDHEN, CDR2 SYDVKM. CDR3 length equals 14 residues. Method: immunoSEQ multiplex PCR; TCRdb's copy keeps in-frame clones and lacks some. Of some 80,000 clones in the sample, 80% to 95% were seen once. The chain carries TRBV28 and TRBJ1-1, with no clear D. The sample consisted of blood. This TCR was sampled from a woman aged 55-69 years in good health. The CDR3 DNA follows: TGTGCCAGCAGTTTATTGGCTAGGAACACTGAAGCTTTCTTT. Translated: CASSLLARNTEAFF.